The source of this T cell receptor (beta chain) is a study of neurological immune-mediated disorders. Study-wide findings and caveats: Falling below healthy controls, multiple sclerosis showed the least TCR clonal expansion, while HTLV-1-associated myelopathy showed the most.

CDR1 is SGHRS and CDR2 is YFSETQ in the germline V gene. Trimming took 0 bases from V and 2 from J; bases not matched to a gene: 2. The CDR3 sequence is 15 residues long. This clonotype appeared a few times. The antigen remains undetermined. TCRdb redid the calling of the 5' RACE reads with MiXCR, one entry per CDR3 protein. Among about 59,000 distinct CDR3 sequences, over 3.5% were seen once, and the ten largest hold under 2.5%. The chain couples TRBV5-1 to TRBJ2-3, with TRBD2 matching over 8 bases. Specimen: PBMCs. This TCR derives from a woman in her forties or fifties with multiple sclerosis. The CDR3 DNA reads as TGCGCCAGCAGCTTGGCGGGAGGGCCCACAGATACGCAGTATTTT. Its protein product is CASSLAGGPTDTQYF.